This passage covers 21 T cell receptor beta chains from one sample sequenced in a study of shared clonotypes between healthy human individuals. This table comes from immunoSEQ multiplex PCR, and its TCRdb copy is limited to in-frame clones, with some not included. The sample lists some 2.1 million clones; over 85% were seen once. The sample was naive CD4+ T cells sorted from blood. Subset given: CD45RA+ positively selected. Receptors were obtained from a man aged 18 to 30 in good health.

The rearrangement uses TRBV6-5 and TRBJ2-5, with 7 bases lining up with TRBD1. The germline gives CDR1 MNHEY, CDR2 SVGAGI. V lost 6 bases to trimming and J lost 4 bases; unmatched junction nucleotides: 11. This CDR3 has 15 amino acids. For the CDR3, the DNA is TGTGCCAGCAGCCTACAGGGGCGTTCGGCAGAGACCCAGTACTTC. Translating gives CASSLQGRSAETQYF.

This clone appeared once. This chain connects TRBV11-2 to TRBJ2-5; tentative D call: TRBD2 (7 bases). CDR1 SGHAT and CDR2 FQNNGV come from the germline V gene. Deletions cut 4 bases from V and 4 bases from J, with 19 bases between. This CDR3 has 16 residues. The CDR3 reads CASSSRRRGQGETQYF. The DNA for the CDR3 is TGTGCCAGCAGCTCCAGGAGGCGGGGGCAGGGAGAGACCCAGTACTTC. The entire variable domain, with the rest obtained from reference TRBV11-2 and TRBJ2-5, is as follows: EAGVAQSPRYKIIEKRQSVAFWCNPISGHATLYWYQQILGQGPKLLIQFQNNGVVDDSQLPKDRFSAERLKGVDSTLKIQPAKLEDSAVYLCASSSRRRGQGETQYFGPGTRLLVL.

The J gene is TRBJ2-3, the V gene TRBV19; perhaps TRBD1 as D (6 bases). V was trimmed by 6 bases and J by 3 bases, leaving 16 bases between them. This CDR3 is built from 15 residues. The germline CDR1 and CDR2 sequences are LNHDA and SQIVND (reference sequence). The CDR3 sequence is CASSLGAMGTDTQYF. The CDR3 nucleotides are TGTGCCAGTAGCTTGGGGGCGATGGGGACAGATACGCAGTATTTT.

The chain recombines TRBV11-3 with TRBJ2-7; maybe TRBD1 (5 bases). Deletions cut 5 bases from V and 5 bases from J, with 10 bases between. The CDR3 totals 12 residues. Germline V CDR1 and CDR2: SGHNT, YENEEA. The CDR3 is CASSHRNHEQYF. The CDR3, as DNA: TGTGCCAGCAGCCACAGGAACCACGAGCAGTACTTC. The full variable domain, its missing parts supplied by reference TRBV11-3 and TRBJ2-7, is EAGVVQSPRYKIIEKKQPVAFWCNPISGHNTLYWYLQNLGQGPELLIRYENEEAVDDSQLPKDRFSAERLKGVDSTLKIQPAELGDSAVYLCASSHRNHEQYFGPGTRLTVT.

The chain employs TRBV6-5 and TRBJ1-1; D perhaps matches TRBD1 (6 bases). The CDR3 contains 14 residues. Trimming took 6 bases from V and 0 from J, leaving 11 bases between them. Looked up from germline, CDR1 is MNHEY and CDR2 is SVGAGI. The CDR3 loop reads CASRRGILNTEAFF. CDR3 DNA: TGTGCCAGCAGGAGGGGGATTTTGAACACTGAAGCTTTCTTT.

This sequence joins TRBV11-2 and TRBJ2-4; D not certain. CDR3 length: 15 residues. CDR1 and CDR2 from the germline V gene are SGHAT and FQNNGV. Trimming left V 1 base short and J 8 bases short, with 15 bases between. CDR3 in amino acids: CASSLVSSASHIQYF. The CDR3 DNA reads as TGTGCCAGCAGCTTAGTCTCTAGTGCGTCCCACATTCAGTACTTC. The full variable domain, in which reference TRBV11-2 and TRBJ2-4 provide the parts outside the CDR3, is EAGVAQSPRYKIIEKRQSVAFWCNPISGHATLYWYQQILGQGPKLLIQFQNNGVVDDSQLPKDRFSAERLKGVDSTLKIQPAKLEDSAVYLCASSLVSSASHIQYFGAGTRLSVL.

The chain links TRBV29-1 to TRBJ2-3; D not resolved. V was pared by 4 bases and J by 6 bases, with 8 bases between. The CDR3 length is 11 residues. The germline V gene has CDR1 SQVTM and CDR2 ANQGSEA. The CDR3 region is CSVVSFDTQYF. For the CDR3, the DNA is TGCAGCGTTGTCTCATTCGATACGCAGTATTTT.

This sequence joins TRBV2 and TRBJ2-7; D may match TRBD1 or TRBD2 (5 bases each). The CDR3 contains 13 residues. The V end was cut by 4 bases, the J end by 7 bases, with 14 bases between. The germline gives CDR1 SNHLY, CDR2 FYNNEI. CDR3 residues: CASSAGTQEEQYF. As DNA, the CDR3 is TGTGCCAGCAGTGCCGGGACCCAGGAAGAGCAGTACTTC.

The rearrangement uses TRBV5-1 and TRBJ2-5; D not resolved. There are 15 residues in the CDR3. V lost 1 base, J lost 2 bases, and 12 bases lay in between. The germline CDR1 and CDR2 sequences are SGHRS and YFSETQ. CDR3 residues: CASSLNRAFQETQYF. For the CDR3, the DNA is TGCGCCAGCAGCTTGAACCGGGCCTTTCAAGAGACCCAGTACTTC.

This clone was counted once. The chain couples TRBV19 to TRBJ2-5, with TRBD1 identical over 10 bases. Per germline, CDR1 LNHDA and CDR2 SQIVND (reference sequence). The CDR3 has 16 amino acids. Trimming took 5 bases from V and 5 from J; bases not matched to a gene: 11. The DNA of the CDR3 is TGTGCCAGTAGTCGCCGGGACAGGGGATTTTCGGAGACCCAGTACTTC. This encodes CASSRRDRGFSETQYF.

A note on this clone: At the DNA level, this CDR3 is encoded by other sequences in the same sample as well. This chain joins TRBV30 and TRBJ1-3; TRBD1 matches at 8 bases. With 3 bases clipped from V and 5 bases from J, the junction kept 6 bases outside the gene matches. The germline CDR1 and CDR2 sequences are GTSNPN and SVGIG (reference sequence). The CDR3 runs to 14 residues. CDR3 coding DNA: TGTGCCTGGAGCCCCGGACAGGGTAGAAACACCATATATTTT. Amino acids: CAWSPGQGRNTIYF.

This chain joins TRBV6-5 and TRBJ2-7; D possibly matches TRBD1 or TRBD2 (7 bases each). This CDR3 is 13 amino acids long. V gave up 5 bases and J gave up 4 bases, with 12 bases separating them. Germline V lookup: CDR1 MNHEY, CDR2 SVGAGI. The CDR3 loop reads CASSRAGQYEQYF. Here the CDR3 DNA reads TGTGCCAGCAGTCGAGCGGGACAGTACGAGCAGTACTTC.

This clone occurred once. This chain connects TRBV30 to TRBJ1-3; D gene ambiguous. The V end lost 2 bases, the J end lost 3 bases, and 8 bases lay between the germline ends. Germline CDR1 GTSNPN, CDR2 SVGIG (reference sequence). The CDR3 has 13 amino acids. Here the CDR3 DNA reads TGTGCCTGGAGTACTGGGGATGGAAACACCATATATTTT. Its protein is CAWSTGDGNTIYF.

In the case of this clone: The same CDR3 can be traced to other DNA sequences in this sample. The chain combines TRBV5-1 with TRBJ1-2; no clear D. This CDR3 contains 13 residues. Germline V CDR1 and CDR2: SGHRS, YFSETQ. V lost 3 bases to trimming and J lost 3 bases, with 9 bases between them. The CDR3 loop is CASSSSGDYGYTF. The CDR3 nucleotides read TGCGCCAGCAGCTCTTCCGGGGACTATGGCTACACCTTC.

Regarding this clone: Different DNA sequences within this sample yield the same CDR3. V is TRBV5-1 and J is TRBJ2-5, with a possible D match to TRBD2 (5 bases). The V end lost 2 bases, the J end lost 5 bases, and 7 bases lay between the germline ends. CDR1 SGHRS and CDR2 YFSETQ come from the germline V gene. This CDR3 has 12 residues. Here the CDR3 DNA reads TGCGCCAGCAGCTTCCCGGGGGAGACCCAGTACTTC. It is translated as CASSFPGETQYF.

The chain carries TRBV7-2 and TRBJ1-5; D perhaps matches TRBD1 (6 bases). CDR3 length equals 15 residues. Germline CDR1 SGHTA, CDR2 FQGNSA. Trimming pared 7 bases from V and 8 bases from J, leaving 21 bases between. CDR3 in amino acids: CASNPTGSYEEPQHF. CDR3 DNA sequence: TGTGCCAGCAACCCTACAGGGTCTTACGAGGAGCCCCAGCATTTT.

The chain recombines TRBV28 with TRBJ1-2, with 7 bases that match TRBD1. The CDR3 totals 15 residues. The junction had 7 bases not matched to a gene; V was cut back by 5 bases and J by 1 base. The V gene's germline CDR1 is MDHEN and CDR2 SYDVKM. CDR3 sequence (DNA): TGTGCCAGCAGTCCGGGACAGTTACTTAACTATGGCTACACCTTC. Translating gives CASSPGQLLNYGYTF.

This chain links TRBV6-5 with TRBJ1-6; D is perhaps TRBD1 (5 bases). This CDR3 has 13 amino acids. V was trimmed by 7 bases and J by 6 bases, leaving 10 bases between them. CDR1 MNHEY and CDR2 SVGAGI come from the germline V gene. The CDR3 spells CASTPGGNSPLHF. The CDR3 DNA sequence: TGTGCCAGCACCCCGGGGGGTAATTCACCCCTCCACTTT.

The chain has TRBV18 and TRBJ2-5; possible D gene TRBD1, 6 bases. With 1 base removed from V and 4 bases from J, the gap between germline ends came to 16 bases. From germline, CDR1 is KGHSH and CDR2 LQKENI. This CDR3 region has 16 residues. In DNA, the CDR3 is TGTGCCAGCTCACCACTGCAGGGGCCAAGCGGAGAGACCCAGTACTTC. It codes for CASSPLQGPSGETQYF. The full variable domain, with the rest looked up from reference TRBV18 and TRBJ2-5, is NAGVMQNPRHLVRRRGQEARLRCSPMKGHSHVYWYRQLPEEGLKFMVYLQKENIIDESGMPKERFSAEFPKEGPSILRIQQVVRGDSAAYFCASSPLQGPSGETQYFGPGTRLLVL.

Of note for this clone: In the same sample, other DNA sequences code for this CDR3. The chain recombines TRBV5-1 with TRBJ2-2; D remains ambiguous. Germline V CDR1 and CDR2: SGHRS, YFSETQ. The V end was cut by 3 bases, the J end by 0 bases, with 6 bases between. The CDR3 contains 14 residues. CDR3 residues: CASSSGSNTGELFF. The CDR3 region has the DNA TGCGCCAGCAGCTCTGGGTCGAACACCGGGGAGCTGTTTTTT. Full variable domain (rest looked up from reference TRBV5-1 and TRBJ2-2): KAGVTQTPRYLIKTRGQQVTLSCSPISGHRSVSWYQQTPGQGLQFLFEYFSETQRNKGNFPGRFSGRQFSNSRSEMNVSTLELGDSALYLCASSSGSNTGELFFGEGSRLTVL.

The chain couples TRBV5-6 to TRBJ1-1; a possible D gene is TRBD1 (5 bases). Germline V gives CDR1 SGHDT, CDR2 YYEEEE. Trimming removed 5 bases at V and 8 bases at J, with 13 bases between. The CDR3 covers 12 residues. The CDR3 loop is CASSKPEGEAFF. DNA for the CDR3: TGTGCCAGCAGTAAACCGGAGGGGGAAGCTTTCTTT.